This T cell receptor beta chain was observed in a study of cytomegalovirus exposure and HLA in healthy donors. General study findings and limits: Sequencing depth across donors, presence/absence analyses assumed, was roughly uniform.

Germline loops: CDR1 MDHEN, CDR2 SYDVKM. Trimming removed 6 bases at V and 4 bases at J, with 10 bases between. This CDR3 has 13 amino acids. PCR amplification relied on 60 Vbeta primers (plus 13 Jbeta primers). The assay was immunoSEQ multiplex PCR, and TCRdb's table has in-frame clones only and misses some. The listing contains 30,000 to 40,000 clones. About this clone: The antigen is not known.

The clonotype comes from a human donor in good health. The chain combines TRBV28 with TRBJ1-5, with D unclear. Sequenced input: PBMCs. The DNA for the CDR3 is TGTGCCAGCAGGCCTACCTATAATCAGCCCCAGCATTTT. Its protein product is CASRPTYNQPQHF.